The clone carrying this T cell receptor beta chain appeared once. Its antigen is still unknown. The source of the sample is a study of shared clonotypes between healthy human individuals. CD8 memory comprised CD45RO+ plus CCR7-negative CD45RA+ TemRA cells. Assay execution took place at the deep level. Data came from immunoSEQ multiplex PCR; TCRdb stores just in-frame clones and leaves some out. The data contain around 300,000 clones, around 86% of them singletons. The study's findings and limits: The donor pool, a small one, limited the genetic and exposure-history diversity represented. Naive CD4 clonotypes were shared across several donors at roughly 4.6%.

Germline V gene data show CDR1 as MGHRA and CDR2 as YSYEKL. V lost 1 base to trimming and J lost 7 bases, with 11 bases between them. This CDR3 has 13 residues. This receptor was obtained from a man aged 18 to 35 in good health. Sequencing was performed on memory CD8+ T cells sorted from blood. Subset defined: CD45RO+ cells pooled with CCR7-negative TemRA cells. The rearrangement links TRBV4-1 to TRBJ2-7, with D unclear. CDR3 sequence: CASSQAESREQYF. The CDR3 bases are TGCGCCAGCAGCCAAGCCGAATCCAGGGAGCAGTACTTC.